The source of this TCR beta chain is a study of T-cell reconstitution after alpha-beta-depleted transplantation in children (dated by TCRdb to about 2016). Concerning the study at large: T-cell immune reconstitution after TCRalphabeta/CD19-depleted allogeneic hematopoietic cell transplantation in children was quantitatively tracked in the study by means of TCR repertoire profiling.

The germline V gene encodes CDR1 KGHSH and CDR2 LQKENI. The CDR3, from cysteine to phenylalanine, totals 16 residues. The DNA shown is the 48-base CDR3, in frame from base 1. The V end loses 3 bases and the J end loses 2 bases, and a stretch of 14 bases separates them. Library method: PCR. The sample was run on an Illumina HiSeq 2500. Molecular barcoding was employed in the preparation of TCR libraries, with unique molecular identifiers being used to normalize TCRbeta repertoire quantification. TCRdb took the public reads, trimmed them with fastp at Q25, ran MiXCR for clone calling and kept in-frame beta chains. All rows with the same CDR3 protein become a single entry with the most common DNA and genes. The sample table lists around 480,000 distinct CDR3 sequences, approximately 32% of them with a count of one. 2.4% of the sample is held by the ten biggest clonotypes. Of note for this clonotype: Its target antigen remains unknown. Base qualities are not provided; no much larger clone lies one nucleotide away.

The receptor was isolated from a human donor who donated a stem cell graft to a child with aplastic anemia. The material sequenced was PBMCs from the stem cell graft donor, taken from the stem cell graft. The rearrangement joined TRBV18 to TRBJ1-5, with the D segment identity uncertain. CDR3 reads: CASSPPGGLRNQPQHF. The sequenced DNA is TGTGCCAGCTCACCTCCAGGCGGGTTACGCAATCAGCCCCAGCATTTT.